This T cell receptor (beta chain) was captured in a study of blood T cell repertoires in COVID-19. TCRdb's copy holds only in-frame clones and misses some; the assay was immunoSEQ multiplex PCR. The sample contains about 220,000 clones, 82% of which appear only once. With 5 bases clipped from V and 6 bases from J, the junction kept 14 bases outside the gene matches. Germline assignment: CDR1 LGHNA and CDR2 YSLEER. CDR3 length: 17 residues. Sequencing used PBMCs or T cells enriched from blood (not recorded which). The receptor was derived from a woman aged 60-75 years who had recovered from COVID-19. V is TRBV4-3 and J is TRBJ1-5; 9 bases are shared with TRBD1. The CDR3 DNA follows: TGCGCCAGCAGCTGGTCCCGGGACAGGGATGAGATTCAGCCCCAGCATTTT. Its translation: CASSWSRDRDEIQPQHF.